Listed here are 14 T cell receptor beta chains from one sample, sequenced in a study of identical twins. TCRdb recomputed calls from the 5' RACE reads with MiXCR, one row per CDR3 protein. Of about 720,000 distinct CDR3 sequences detected, 8.6% appear once; the ten largest clones hold about 0.98%. A further study also used this sample, focusing on yellow fever vaccine responses in identical twins.

Sequenced sample: PBMCs. Source of these receptors: a woman aged 18-29 years in good health.

With regard to this clonotype: One junction end does not reproduce the germline sequence, and a read error may be involved. V and J are TRBV7-7 and TRBJ2-1; D is perhaps TRBD2 (6 bases). The V gene's germline CDR1 is SSHAT and CDR2 FNYEAQ (reference sequence). The CDR3 contains 16 residues. The CDR3 here is CASSLAADLSYNEQFF. CDR3 coding DNA: TGTGCTAGCAGCTTAGCGGCAGACCTCTCCTACAATGAGCAGTTCTTC.

This clonotype has ten or more counts. The genes are TRBV5-1 and TRBJ2-3; D may match TRBD1 or TRBD2 (6 bases each). The CDR3 has 15 residues. V was shortened by 0 bases and J by 2 bases, with 10 bases between the two germline ends. Germline loops: CDR1 SGHRS, CDR2 YFSETQ. CDR3 coding DNA: TGCGCCAGCAGCTTGGCGGGGGCCCACACAGATACGCAGTATTTT. This translates into CASSLAGAHTDTQYF.

This clonotype was counted many times. Written as DNA, the CDR3 is TGTGCCAGCAGTTCCGGGGACAGGCTGTATGGCTACACCTTC. Its translation is CASSSGDRLYGYTF. This sequence joins TRBV12-3 or TRBV12-4 and TRBJ1-2, with 8 bases aligning to TRBD1. Trimming cost V 4 bases and J 5 bases; bases outside gene matches: 6. There are 14 residues in the CDR3.

Many counts were recorded for this clonotype. The chain recombines TRBV12-3 or TRBV12-4 with TRBJ2-1; TRBD2 agrees at 8 bases. This CDR3 spans 17 amino acids. V was pared by 5 bases and J by 2 bases, with 11 bases of the junction left unmatched. The CDR3, as DNA: TGTGCCAGCAGTACTAGCGGCCTCAGAGGGCCCTACAATGAGCAGTTCTTC. This codes for CASSTSGLRGPYNEQFF.

The V call is TRBV4-2, the J call TRBJ2-3; a weak D match, TRBD1 (6 bases). V shed 0 bases and J shed 2 bases, with 12 bases lying between them. Germline-derived CDR1 and CDR2 are LGHNA and YNFKEQ. The CDR3 length is 16 residues. CDR3 DNA: TGTGCCAGCAGCCAAGAAGCGACAGGCACCACAGATACGCAGTATTTT. It codes for CASSQEATGTTDTQYF.

The rearrangement joins TRBV20-1 to TRBJ2-5, with 8 bases that match TRBD1. The V gene end was trimmed by 6 bases and the J gene end by 3 bases; junction bases not matched to a gene: 18. The length of the CDR3 is 17 residues. The germline CDR1 and CDR2 sequences are DFQATT and SNEGSKA (reference sequence). The CDR3 DNA is TGCAGTGCCCCTAGGACAGGGTCCGGGCCCATTGAAGAGACCCAGTACTTC. Amino acid sequence: CSAPRTGSGPIEETQYF.

This clonotype appeared a few times. The CDR3 region is CASSPPLTGRMHEQYF. Written as DNA, the CDR3 is TGTGCCAGCAGCCCACCTTTGACAGGGCGAATGCACGAGCAGTACTTC. The gene calls are TRBV7-9 and TRBJ2-7; 7 nucleotides align to TRBD1. Germline-derived CDR1 and CDR2 are SEHNR and FQNEAQ (reference sequence). V was pared by 5 bases and J by 5 bases, with 15 bases of the junction left unmatched. This CDR3 comprises 16 residues.

J is TRBJ2-7 and V is TRBV7-6; 8 nucleotides align to TRBD1. CDR3 length: 16 amino acids. Trimming removed 1 base from V and 3 bases from J; junction bases left unmatched: 8. From germline, CDR1 is SGHVS and CDR2 FNYEAQ. The CDR3 nucleotides read TGTGCCAGCAGCTTAGAGGTTCGGGACAGGAACTACGAGCAGTACTTC. Translating it yields CASSLEVRDRNYEQYF.

The V call is TRBV6-1, the J call TRBJ2-7; D call uncertain. The CDR3 is 15 amino acids. Trimming left V 8 bases short and J 0 bases short, with 17 bases between. Germline CDR1 MNHNS, CDR2 SASEGT. This CDR3 is CASAHRQQTSYEQYF. In DNA, the CDR3 is TGTGCCAGCGCCCATAGGCAGCAAACCTCCTACGAGCAGTACTTC.

The rearrangement links TRBV21-1 to TRBJ2-3. TRBV21-1 is designated a pseudogene. The CDR3 totals 13 residues. The CDR3 region has the DNA TGTGCCAGCAGCAAACGGGTCACAGATACGCAGTATTTT. This codes for CASSKRVTDTQYF.

There are many counts of this clonotype. The chain links TRBV20-1 to TRBJ2-1; 7 bases are a match to TRBD1. Per germline, CDR1 DFQATT and CDR2 SNEGSKA (reference sequence). The trim removed 4 bases at V and 12 bases at J, leaving 6 bases unmatched. The length of the CDR3 is 11 residues. In DNA, the CDR3 is TGCAGTGCTATACCTACAGGGGCGCAGTTCTTC. The encoded protein is CSAIPTGAQFF.

The rearrangement joins TRBV6-1 to TRBJ1-2; D unresolved. V dropped 0 bases and J dropped 4 bases, with 12 bases sitting between them. This CDR3 spans 15 amino acids. In germline, CDR1 is MNHNS, CDR2 SASEGT. The CDR3 DNA reads as TGTGCCAGCAGTGAAGCGCTTCGCCAGTTCTATGGCTACACCTTC. Translating it yields CASSEALRQFYGYTF.

The chain is built from TRBV11-1 and TRBJ1-4; D is perhaps TRBD1 (6 bases). V was trimmed by 5 bases and J by 5 bases, leaving 15 bases between them. The CDR3 is made up of 15 amino acids. CDR1 is SGHAT, CDR2 FQDESV, per germline (reference sequence). The CDR3 is CASSNRGQKNEKLFF. CDR3 coding DNA: TGTGCCAGCAGCAACCGTGGACAGAAAAATGAAAAACTGTTTTTT.

The rearrangement uses TRBV29-1 and TRBJ2-2; D possibly corresponds to TRBD1 (8 bases). From germline, CDR1 is SQVTM and CDR2 ANQGSEA. The CDR3 covers 14 residues. V shed 5 bases and J shed 5 bases, with 15 bases lying between them. The CDR3 reads CSVYTGGGTGELFF. CDR3 coding DNA: TGCAGCGTTTACACAGGGGGGGGGACCGGGGAGCTGTTTTTT.